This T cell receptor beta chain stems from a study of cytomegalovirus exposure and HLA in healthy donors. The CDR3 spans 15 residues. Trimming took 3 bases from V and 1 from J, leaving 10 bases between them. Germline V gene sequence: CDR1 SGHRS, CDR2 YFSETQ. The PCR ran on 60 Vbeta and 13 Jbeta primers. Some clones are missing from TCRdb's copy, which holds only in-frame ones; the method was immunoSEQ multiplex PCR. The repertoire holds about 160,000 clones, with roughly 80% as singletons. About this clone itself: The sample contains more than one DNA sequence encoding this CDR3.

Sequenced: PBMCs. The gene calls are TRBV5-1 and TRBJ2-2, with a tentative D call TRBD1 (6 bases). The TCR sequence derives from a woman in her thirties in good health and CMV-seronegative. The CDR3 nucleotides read TGCGCCAGCAGCTCACAGGGATTGAACACCGGGGAGCTGTTTTTT. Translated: CASSSQGLNTGELFF. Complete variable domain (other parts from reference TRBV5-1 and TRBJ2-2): KAGVTQTPRYLIKTRGQQVTLSCSPISGHRSVSWYQQTPGQGLQFLFEYFSETQRNKGNFPGRFSGRQFSNSRSEMNVSTLELGDSALYLCASSSQGLNTGELFFGEGSRLTVL.